This T cell receptor beta chain emerged from a study of blood T cell repertoires in COVID-19. Study-level information: The United States, Italy and Spain were the sources of the acute and convalescent COVID-19 samples. From T cells, B-cell-depleted T cells, or PBMCs came the material, which was cDNA or gDNA.

Germline CDR1 is MGHRA and CDR2 is YSYEKL. Between the trimmed V and J ends, which lost 1 base and 1 base, there was a span of 9 bases. The CDR3 is 15 residues long. Produced via immunoSEQ multiplex PCR; TCRdb's table is partial and in-frame only. Of 130,000 to 150,000 clones in the sample, approximately 86% were seen once. This receptor was taken from a man between 65 and 80 years old with acute or convalescent COVID-19. The sample comprised peripheral blood. The chain couples TRBV4-1 to TRBJ2-3; D might be TRBD2 (6 bases). The CDR3 is CASSQGPGGTDTQYF. For the CDR3, the DNA is TGCGCCAGCAGCCAAGGACCGGGAGGCACAGATACGCAGTATTTT.